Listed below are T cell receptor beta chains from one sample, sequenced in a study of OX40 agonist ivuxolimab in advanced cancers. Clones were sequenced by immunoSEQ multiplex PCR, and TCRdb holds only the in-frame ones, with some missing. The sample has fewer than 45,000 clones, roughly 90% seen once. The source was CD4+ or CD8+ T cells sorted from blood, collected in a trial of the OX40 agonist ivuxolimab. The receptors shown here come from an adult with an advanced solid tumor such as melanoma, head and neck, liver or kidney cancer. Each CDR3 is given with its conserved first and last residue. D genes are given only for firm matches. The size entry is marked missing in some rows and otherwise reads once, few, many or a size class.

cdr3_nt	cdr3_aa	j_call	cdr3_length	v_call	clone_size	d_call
TGCGCCAGCAGCCGAGCGGGAGGGCCCATAGAGACCCAGTACTTC	CASSRAGGPIETQYF	TRBJ2-5	15	TRBV5-1	-	TRBD2
TGTGCCAGCAGCCGTTTTAGGGCCCTGAACACCGGGGAGCTGTTTTTT	CASSRFRALNTGELFF	TRBJ2-2	16	TRBV13	-	-
TGCAGCGTGGGACTAGCGGTCTACAATGAGCAGTTCTTC	CSVGLAVYNEQFF	TRBJ2-1	13	TRBV29-1	-	TRBD2
TGTGCCAGCAGAGCAGGCCTTGGGCAGTACTTC	CASRAGLGQYF	TRBJ2-7	11	TRBV2	-	-
TGCGCCAGCAGCCAAGTGGACGTTGGTCAGCCCCAGCATTTT	CASSQVDVGQPQHF	TRBJ1-5	14	TRBV4-1	-	-
TGTGCCAGCAGCCTCAAGAGGCAAGAGACCCAGTACTTC	CASSLKRQETQYF	TRBJ2-5	13	TRBV7-6	-	-
TGCGCCAGCAGCTTCCCGGGACCGCAATACGAGCAGTACTTC	CASSFPGPQYEQYF	TRBJ2-7	14	TRBV5-1	-	-
TGTGCCAGCAGCTTGGCTGGCAGGGTGGGGAGGAATGAGCAGTTCTTC	CASSLAGRVGRNEQFF	TRBJ2-1	16	TRBV5-5	-	-
TGCGCCAGCAGCTTGGAGGTGGGGACTAGTATCCAGTTCTTC	CASSLEVGTSIQFF	TRBJ2-1	14	TRBV5-1	-	TRBD2
TGTGCCATCAGTGGCGGGGGGGCTACCGGGGAGCTGTTTTTT	CAISGGGATGELFF	TRBJ2-2	14	TRBV10-3	-	TRBD2
TGTGCCAGCAGCCCCATGGGGATGTACGAGCAGTACTTC	CASSPMGMYEQYF	TRBJ2-7	13	TRBV7-9	-	-
TGTGCCAGTACCCCCCTCGGGCAGGTCAATGAGCAGTTCTTC	CASTPLGQVNEQFF	TRBJ2-1	14	TRBV19	-	-
TGTGCCAGCAGCTCAGCGGGAGAACTCTACAATGAGCAGTTCTTC	CASSSAGELYNEQFF	TRBJ2-1	15	TRBV5-4	-	TRBD2
TGTGCGTGGGGTGTCGGGGGTTCACCCCTCCACTTT	CAWGVGGSPLHF	TRBJ1-6	12	TRBV5-4	few	-
TGTGCCAGCAGCCCGGACAGGGTGAAGAGGACTGAAGCTTTCTTT	CASSPDRVKRTEAFF	TRBJ1-1	15	TRBV9	-	TRBD1
TGTGCCATCAGTGGTGGACAGGGGACAAACACCGGGGGGCTGTTTTTT	CAISGGQGTNTGGLFF	TRBJ2-2	16	TRBV10-3	-	TRBD1
TGTGCCAGCAGTTTTGGTCCGGGACAGGGGGCTATCGGGGAGCTGTTTTTT	CASSFGPGQGAIGELFF	TRBJ2-2	17	TRBV27	-	TRBD1
TGTGCCAGCGGCTTGGGGGACCTGACCTACAATGAGCAGTTCTTC	CASGLGDLTYNEQFF	TRBJ2-1	15	TRBV6-6	-	-
TGTGCCAGCAGCCAAACCCGAGGGGGTAGAAGCTCCTACAATGAGCAGTTCTTC	CASSQTRGGRSSYNEQFF	TRBJ2-1	18	TRBV4-2	-	-
TGTGCCAGCAGCGGAGGGCCGGAAAAACTGTTTTTT	CASSGGPEKLFF	TRBJ1-4	12	TRBV5-5	-	-
TGTGCCAGTAGTATAATGGGTAACTGGGACACGGATACGCAGTATTTT	CASSIMGNWDTDTQYF	TRBJ2-3	16	TRBV19	-	-
TGTGCCATCACTACCAGTAAGGGGGAGAACACTGAAGCTTTCTTT	CAITTSKGENTEAFF	TRBJ1-1	15	TRBV10-3	-	-
TGTGCCAGCAGCTCGGGAGGCCGGTCGAACACTGAAGCTTTCTTT	CASSSGGRSNTEAFF	TRBJ1-1	15	TRBV5-5	-	-
TGTGCCAGCAGCTTGGCCGGGACTGGAGGGGGCAACACCGGGGAGCTGTTTTTT	CASSLAGTGGGNTGELFF	TRBJ2-2	18	TRBV5-4	-	-
TGTGCCAGCAGCTTAGCTCCGGGACAGGGGGATGAAGCTTTCTTT	CASSLAPGQGDEAFF	TRBJ1-1	15	TRBV7-2	-	TRBD1
TGCGCCAGCAGTGAATCCCATAGGAACACTGAAGCTTTCTTT	CASSESHRNTEAFF	TRBJ1-1	14	TRBV10-1	-	-
TGTGCCAGCAGTTTGTACAGGGTCACAGATACGCAGTATTTT	CASSLYRVTDTQYF	TRBJ2-3	14	TRBV27	-	-
TGTGCCAGCAGTTACTCGGGGGGCGATACGCAGTATTTT	CASSYSGGDTQYF	TRBJ2-3	13	TRBV6-6	-	-
TGTGCCAGCAGTGATTTCGACGGGGACAACACTGAAGCTTTCTTT	CASSDFDGDNTEAFF	TRBJ1-1	15	TRBV2	-	-
TGTGCCAGCAGCGCAACTAGCGGGAGAGACAATGAGCAGTTCTTC	CASSATSGRDNEQFF	TRBJ2-1	15	TRBV13	-	TRBD2
TGTGCCAGTAGACCGAGGACTAGCCGCTACAATGAGCAGTTCTTC	CASRPRTSRYNEQFF	TRBJ2-1	15	TRBV19	few	TRBD2
TGTGCCAGCAAGACTCTTAATGAGCAGTTCTTC	CASKTLNEQFF	TRBJ2-1	11	TRBV6-1	-	-
TGTGCCAGCAGCGTAGTGGGTGTTGGTGAGCAGTACTTC	CASSVVGVGEQYF	TRBJ2-7	13	TRBV9	few	-
TGCGCCAGCAGCCAAGATTGGGGGGTAAGTTCACCCCTCCACTTT	CASSQDWGVSSPLHF	TRBJ1-6	15	TRBV4-1	-	-
TGTGCCAGCTCACCACCGGGCTGGAGCTCCTACGAGCAGTACTTC	CASSPPGWSSYEQYF	TRBJ2-7	15	TRBV18	once	-
TGTGCCAGCAGTTTAGGGACAGGGGGATCTCAGCCCCAGCATTTT	CASSLGTGGSQPQHF	TRBJ1-5	15	TRBV27	-	TRBD1
TGTGCCAGCAGTGCGGCACCCAACAGGGTGGCAACTAATGAAAAACTGTTTTTT	CASSAAPNRVATNEKLFF	TRBJ1-4	18	TRBV2	-	-
TGTGCCAGCAGCGAGGGGGGGGGCAATCAGCCCCAGCATTTT	CASSEGGGNQPQHF	TRBJ1-5	14	TRBV9	-	-
TGTGCCAGCAGTGACCACAGAGACTCTGGAAACACCATATATTTT	CASSDHRDSGNTIYF	TRBJ1-3	15	TRBV2	-	-
TGTGCCAGCAGCTTAAGCCAGTATAATTCACCCCTCCACTTT	CASSLSQYNSPLHF	TRBJ1-6	14	TRBV7-3	-	-
TGTGCCTGGAGTGCTCCCCTAGCGGGAGTGGGGTTCTACGAGCAGTACTTC	CAWSAPLAGVGFYEQYF	TRBJ2-7	17	TRBV30	-	TRBD2
TGTGCCAGCAGCTCGACACGGACAGGGGGGCTCAATGAGCAGTTCTTC	CASSSTRTGGLNEQFF	TRBJ2-1	16	TRBV7-9	-	TRBD1
TGTGCCAGCAGGACCACAGTAATGAACACTGAAGCTTTCTTT	CASRTTVMNTEAFF	TRBJ1-1	14	TRBV28	-	-
TGTGCCAGTACTTCTTGGGGGATTAACACCGGGGAGCTGTTTTTT	CASTSWGINTGELFF	TRBJ2-2	15	TRBV19	few	-
TGCGCCAGCAGCAAACCCGGGACAGGGGGCTTGAATAGCAATCAGCCCCAGCATTTT	CASSKPGTGGLNSNQPQHF	TRBJ1-5	19	TRBV5-1	-	TRBD1
TGTGCCAGCAGTTTTGGGGGATCGGGACAGCCCCAGCATTTT	CASSFGGSGQPQHF	TRBJ1-5	14	TRBV27	-	-
TGTGCCAGCAGCTTAGGTAGGATGGTCAGGGGGAACACTGAAGCTTTCTTT	CASSLGRMVRGNTEAFF	TRBJ1-1	17	TRBV11-2	once	-
TGTGCCATCAGTGTTATGAAGGCCCGGGAACGGAGCTATGGCTACACCTTC	CAISVMKARERSYGYTF	TRBJ1-2	17	TRBV10-3	-	-
TGTGCCAGCAGCAAAAGACCAGGGACGCCAACCTACGAGCAGTACTTC	CASSKRPGTPTYEQYF	TRBJ2-7	16	TRBV7-8	-	-
TGTGCCAGCAGGATAAAAAATGAAAAACTGTTTTTT	CASRIKNEKLFF	TRBJ1-4	12	TRBV6-6	-	-
TGTGCCAGCAGCCAATTTGCTAGGGACCGTGGGGACGATAGCAATCAGCCCCAGCATTTT	CASSQFARDRGDDSNQPQHF	TRBJ1-5	20	TRBV16	medium-sized	-
TGTGCCTGGGGGGGAGCCTCGAACACCGGGGAGCTGTTTTTT	CAWGGASNTGELFF	TRBJ2-2	14	TRBV30	-	-
TGTGCCAGTAGTATTCGACAGAAAGCTTTCTTT	CASSIRQKAFF	TRBJ1-1	11	TRBV19	-	-